The rows below give T cell receptor beta chains drawn from one sample of a study of blood T cells in healthy people across ages. TCRdb processed the 5' RACE reads anew with MiXCR; each CDR3 protein has one entry. Altogether 720,000 or so distinct CDR3 sequences are present, over 40% being singletons, with the ten largest covering about 32%. Sequenced material: blood. The receptors were sampled from a man older than 75 in good health. CDR3s include the opening cysteine and the closing phenylalanine or tryptophan. The order of the fields is J gene, V gene, clone size, D gene, CDR3 protein, CDR3 DNA. The D gene is left open where the match is weak. Only part of the rows carry a size: once, few, many, or a class if the clone is expanded.

>TRBJ2-1|TRBV5-1|few|-
CASSLSGVVEQFF
TGCGCCAGCAGCTTGTCAGGGGTCGTTGAGCAGTTCTTC
>TRBJ1-2|TRBV18|-|-
CASSYGREDGYTF
TGTGCCAGCTCATACGGCAGGGAAGATGGCTACACCTTC
>TRBJ2-3|TRBV28|few|-
CASSQGGSLRNRDTQYF
TGTGCCAGCAGTCAGGGTGGAAGCCTACGGAATAGAGATACGCAGTATTTT
>TRBJ2-7|TRBV6-2/TRBV6-3|-|TRBD1
CASSSLGQELYEQYF
TGTGCCAGCAGTTCCCTGGGACAGGAGCTCTACGAGCAGTACTTC
>TRBJ2-7|TRBV29-1|-|TRBD1
CSRRTGEQYF
TGCAGTCGTCGGACAGGAGAGCAGTACTTC
>TRBJ2-5|TRBV20-1|-|-
CSAREQAGYRETQYF
TGCAGTGCTAGAGAGCAGGCAGGGTATCGAGAGACCCAGTACTTC
>TRBJ2-7|TRBV7-2|few|TRBD2
CASSRTSAGAYEQYF
TGTGCCAGCAGCCGGACTAGCGCTGGGGCCTACGAGCAGTACTTC
>TRBJ2-1|TRBV24-1|-|-
CATSARWEPSYNEQFF
TGTGCCACCAGTGCTAGGTGGGAACCCTCCTACAATGAGCAGTTCTTC
>TRBJ2-2|TRBV6-2/TRBV6-3|-|-
CASSTHGVGTGELFF
TGTGCCAGCAGTACCCACGGGGTTGGCACCGGGGAGCTGTTTTTT
>TRBJ1-4|TRBV12-3/TRBV12-4|-|-
CASSFDRTGTRNEKLFF
TGTGCCAGCAGTTTCGACAGAACCGGGACAAGGAATGAAAAACTGTTTTTT
>TRBJ2-7|TRBV28|many|TRBD1
CASVYRGTEQYF
TGTGCCAGCGTTTACAGGGGAACCGAGCAGTACTTC
>TRBJ2-1|TRBV13|-|-
CASSRAGEQFF
TGTGCCAGCAGCCGAGCGGGTGAGCAGTTCTTC
>TRBJ2-5|TRBV14|-|TRBD2
CASSQDPSSGRTQYF
TGTGCCAGCAGCCAAGATCCGTCTAGCGGGAGGACCCAGTACTTC
>TRBJ2-7|TRBV7-9|-|TRBD1
CASTPTGDEQYF
TGTGCCAGCACCCCTACAGGGGACGAGCAGTACTTC
>TRBJ2-6|TRBV6-2/TRBV6-3|-|-
CASTSHIGLGSGANVLTF
TGTGCCAGCACCTCCCACATCGGGTTGGGCTCTGGGGCCAACGTCCTGACTTTC
>TRBJ2-7|TRBV20-1|few|TRBD2
CSARGAGGTYEQYF
TGCAGTGCTAGGGGAGCGGGAGGAACCTACGAGCAGTACTTC
>TRBJ2-3|TRBV18|-|-
CASSPGVEDTQYF
TGTGCCAGCTCACCAGGGGTTGAAGATACGCAGTATTTT
>TRBJ2-2|TRBV7-2|few|-
CASSLANSGELFF
TGTGCCAGCAGCTTAGCGAACTCCGGGGAGCTGTTTTTT
>TRBJ1-5|TRBV9|-|-
CASSVGGWGNQPQHF
TGTGCCAGCAGCGTCGGGGGGTGGGGCAATCAGCCCCAGCATTTT
>TRBJ2-5|TRBV20-1|few|-
CSARDGAGMGETQYF
TGCAGTGCTAGAGATGGGGCCGGGATGGGGGAGACCCAGTACTTC
>TRBJ2-5|TRBV6-1|-|TRBD2
CASSPSGYGETQYF
TGTGCCAGCAGTCCTAGCGGTTATGGGGAGACCCAGTACTTC
>TRBJ2-7|TRBV6-2/TRBV6-3|-|TRBD2
CASSYESGSGVSYNEQYF
TGTGCCAGCAGTTACGAATCGGGGAGCGGGGTCTCCTACAATGAGCAGTACTTC
>TRBJ2-7|TRBV7-2|many|-
CASSLEQVTYEQYF
TGTGCCAGCAGCTTAGAACAGGTGACCTACGAGCAGTACTTC
>TRBJ2-7|TRBV20-1|many|-
CSAGGSYEQYF
TGCAGTGCTGGCGGGTCCTACGAGCAGTACTTC
>TRBJ2-7|TRBV5-1|once|-
CASSLSSGPTYEQYF
TGCGCCAGCAGCTTGAGTTCGGGTCCCACCTACGAGCAGTACTTC
>TRBJ1-5|TRBV28|few|-
CASGERERDGDQPQHF
TGTGCCAGCGGCGAGAGGGAAAGGGATGGGGATCAGCCCCAGCATTTT
>TRBJ2-3|TRBV12-3/TRBV12-4|-|-
CASSFGYTDTQYF
TGTGCCAGCAGTTTTGGTTACACAGATACGCAGTATTTT
>TRBJ2-5|TRBV29-1|many|-
CSVGTGGRETQYF
TGCAGCGTTGGAACAGGCGGACGCGAGACCCAGTACTTC